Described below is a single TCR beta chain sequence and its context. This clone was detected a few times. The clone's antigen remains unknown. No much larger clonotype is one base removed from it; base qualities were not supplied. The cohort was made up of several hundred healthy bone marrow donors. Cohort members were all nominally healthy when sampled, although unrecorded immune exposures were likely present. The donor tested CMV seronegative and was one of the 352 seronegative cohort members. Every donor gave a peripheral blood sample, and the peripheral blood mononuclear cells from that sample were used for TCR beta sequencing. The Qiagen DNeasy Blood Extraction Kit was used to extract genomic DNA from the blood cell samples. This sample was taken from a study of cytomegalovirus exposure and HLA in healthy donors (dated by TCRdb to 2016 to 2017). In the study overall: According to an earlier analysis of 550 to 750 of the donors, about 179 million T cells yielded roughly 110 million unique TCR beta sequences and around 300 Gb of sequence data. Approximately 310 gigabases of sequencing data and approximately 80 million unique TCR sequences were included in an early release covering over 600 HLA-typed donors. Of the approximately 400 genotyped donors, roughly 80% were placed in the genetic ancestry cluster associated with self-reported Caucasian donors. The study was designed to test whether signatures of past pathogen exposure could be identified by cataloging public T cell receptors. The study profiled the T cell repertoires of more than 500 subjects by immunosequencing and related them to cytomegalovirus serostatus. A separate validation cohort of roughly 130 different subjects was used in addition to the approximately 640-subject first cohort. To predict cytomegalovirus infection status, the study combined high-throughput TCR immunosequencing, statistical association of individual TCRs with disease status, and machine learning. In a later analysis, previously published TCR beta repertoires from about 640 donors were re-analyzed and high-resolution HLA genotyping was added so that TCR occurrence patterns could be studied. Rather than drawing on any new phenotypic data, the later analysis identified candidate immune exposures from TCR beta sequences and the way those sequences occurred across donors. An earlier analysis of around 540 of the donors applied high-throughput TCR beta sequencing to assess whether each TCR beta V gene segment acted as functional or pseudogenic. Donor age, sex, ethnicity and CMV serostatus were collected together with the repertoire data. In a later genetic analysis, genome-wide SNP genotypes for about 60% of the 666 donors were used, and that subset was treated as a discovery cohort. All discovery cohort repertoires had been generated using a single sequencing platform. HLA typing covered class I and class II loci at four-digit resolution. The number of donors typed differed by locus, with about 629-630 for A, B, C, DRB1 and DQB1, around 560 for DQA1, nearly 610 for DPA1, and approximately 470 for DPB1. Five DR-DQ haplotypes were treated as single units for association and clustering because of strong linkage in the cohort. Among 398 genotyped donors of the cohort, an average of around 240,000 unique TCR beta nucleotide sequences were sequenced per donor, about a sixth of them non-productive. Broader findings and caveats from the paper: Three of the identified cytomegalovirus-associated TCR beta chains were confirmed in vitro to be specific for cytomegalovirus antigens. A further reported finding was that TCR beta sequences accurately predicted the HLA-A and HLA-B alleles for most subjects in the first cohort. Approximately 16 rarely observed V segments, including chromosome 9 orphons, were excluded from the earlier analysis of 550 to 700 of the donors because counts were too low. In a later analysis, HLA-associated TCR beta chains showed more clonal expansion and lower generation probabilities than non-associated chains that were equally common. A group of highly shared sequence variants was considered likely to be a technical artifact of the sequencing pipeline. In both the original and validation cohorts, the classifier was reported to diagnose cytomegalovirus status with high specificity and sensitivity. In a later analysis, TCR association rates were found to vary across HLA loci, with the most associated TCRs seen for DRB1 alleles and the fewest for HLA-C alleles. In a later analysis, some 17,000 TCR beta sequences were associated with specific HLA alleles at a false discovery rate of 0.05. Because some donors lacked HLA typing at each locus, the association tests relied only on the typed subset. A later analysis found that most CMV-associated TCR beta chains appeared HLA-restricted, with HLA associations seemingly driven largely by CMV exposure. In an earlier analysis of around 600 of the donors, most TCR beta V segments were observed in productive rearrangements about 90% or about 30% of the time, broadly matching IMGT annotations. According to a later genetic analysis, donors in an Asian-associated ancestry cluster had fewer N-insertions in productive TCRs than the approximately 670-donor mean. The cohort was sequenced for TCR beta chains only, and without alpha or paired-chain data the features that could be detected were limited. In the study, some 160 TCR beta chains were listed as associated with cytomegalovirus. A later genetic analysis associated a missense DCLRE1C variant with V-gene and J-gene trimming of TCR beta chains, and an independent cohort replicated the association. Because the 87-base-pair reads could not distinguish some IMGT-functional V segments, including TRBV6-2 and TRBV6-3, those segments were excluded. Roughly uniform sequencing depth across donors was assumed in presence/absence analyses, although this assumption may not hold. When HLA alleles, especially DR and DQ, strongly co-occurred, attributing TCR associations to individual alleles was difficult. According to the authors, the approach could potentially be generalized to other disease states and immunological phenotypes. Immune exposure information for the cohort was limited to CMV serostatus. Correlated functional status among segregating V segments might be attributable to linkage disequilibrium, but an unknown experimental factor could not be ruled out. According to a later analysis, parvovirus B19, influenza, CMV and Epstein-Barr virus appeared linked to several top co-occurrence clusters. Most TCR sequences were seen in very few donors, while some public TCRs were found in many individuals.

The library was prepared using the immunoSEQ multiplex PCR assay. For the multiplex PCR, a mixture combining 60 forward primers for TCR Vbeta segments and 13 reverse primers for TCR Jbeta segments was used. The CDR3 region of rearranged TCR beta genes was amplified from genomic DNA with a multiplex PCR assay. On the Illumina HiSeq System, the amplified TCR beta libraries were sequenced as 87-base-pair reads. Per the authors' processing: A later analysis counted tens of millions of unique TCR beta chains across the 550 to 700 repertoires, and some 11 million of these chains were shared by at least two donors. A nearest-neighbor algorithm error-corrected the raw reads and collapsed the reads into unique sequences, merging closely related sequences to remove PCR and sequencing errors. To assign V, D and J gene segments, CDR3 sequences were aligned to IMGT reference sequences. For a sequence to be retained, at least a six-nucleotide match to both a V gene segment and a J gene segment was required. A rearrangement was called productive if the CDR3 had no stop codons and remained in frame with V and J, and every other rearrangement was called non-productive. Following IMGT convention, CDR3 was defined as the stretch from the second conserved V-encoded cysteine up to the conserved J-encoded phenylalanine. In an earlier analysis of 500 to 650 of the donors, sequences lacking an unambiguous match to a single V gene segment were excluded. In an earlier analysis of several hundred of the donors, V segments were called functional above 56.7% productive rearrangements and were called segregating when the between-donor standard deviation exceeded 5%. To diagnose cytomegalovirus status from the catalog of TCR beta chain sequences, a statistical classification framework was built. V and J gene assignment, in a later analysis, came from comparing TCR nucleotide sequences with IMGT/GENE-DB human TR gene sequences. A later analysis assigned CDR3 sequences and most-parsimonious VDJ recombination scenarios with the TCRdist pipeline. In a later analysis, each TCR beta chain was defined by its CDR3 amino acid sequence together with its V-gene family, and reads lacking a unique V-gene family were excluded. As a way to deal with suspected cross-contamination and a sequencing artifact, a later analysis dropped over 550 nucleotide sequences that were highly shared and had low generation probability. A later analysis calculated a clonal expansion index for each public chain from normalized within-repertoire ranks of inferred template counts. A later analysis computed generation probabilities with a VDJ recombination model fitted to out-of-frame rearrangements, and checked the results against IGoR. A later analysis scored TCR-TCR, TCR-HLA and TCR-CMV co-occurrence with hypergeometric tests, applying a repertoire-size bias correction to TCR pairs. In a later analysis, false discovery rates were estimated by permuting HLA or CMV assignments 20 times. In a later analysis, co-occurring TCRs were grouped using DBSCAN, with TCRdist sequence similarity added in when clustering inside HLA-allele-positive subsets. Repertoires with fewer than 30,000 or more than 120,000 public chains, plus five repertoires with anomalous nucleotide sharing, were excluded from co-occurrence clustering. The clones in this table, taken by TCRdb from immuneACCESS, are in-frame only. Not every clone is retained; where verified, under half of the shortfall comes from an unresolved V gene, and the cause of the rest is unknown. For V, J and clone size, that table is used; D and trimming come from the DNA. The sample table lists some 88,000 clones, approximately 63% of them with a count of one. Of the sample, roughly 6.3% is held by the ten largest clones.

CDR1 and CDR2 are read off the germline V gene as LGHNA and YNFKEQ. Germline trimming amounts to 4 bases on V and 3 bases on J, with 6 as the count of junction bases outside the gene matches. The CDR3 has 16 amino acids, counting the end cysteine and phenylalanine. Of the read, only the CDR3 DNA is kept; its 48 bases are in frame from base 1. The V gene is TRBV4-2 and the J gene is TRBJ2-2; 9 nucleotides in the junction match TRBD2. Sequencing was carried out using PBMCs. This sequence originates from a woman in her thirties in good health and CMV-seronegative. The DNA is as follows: TGTGCCAGCAGCCTCGGTTTAGCGGGAGACACCGGGGAGCTGTTTTTT. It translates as CASSLGLAGDTGELFF.